These 15 T cell receptor beta chains originate from one sample sequenced in a study of CD8+CD57+ T cells in acquired aplastic anemia. Template material for TCR beta VDJ and CDR3 profiling consisted of genomic DNA. TCRdb processed the reads anew with MiXCR; each CDR3 protein has one entry. The table shows around 180,000 distinct CDR3 sequences, with 64% occurring only once. Source material: sorted CD4+, CD8+, or CD8+CD57+ T cells (not recorded which) from PBMCs. The receptors derive from a human donor with severe aplastic anemia or a healthy control (not recorded which).

The V call is TRBV7-8, the J call TRBJ2-1; 14 nucleotides match TRBD2. The CDR3 has 16 residues. Germline CDR1 SGHVS, CDR2 FQNEAQ. The junction had 9 bases not matched to a gene; V was cut back by 7 bases and J by 7 bases. The CDR3 DNA sequence: TGTGCCAGCAAGGGACTAGCGGGGGCCTCTGGGAATGAGCAGTTCTTC. It is translated as CASKGLAGASGNEQFF. The complete variable domain, with remaining parts taken from reference TRBV7-8 and TRBJ2-1, reads GAGVSQSPRYKVAKRGQDVALRCDPISGHVSLFWYQQALGQGPEFLTYFQNEAQLDKSGLPSDRFFAERPEGSVSTLKIQRTQQEDSAVYLCASKGLAGASGNEQFFGPGTRLTVL.

This clonotype has a count of ten or more. V gene TRBV2 combines with J gene TRBJ1-2, with D perhaps TRBD1 (5 bases). This CDR3 has 16 residues. Germline V CDR1 and CDR2: SNHLY, FYNNEI. Deletions cut 1 base from V and 7 bases from J, with 19 bases between. The CDR3 spells CASSEVRAASMPGYTF. In DNA form, the CDR3 reads TGTGCCAGCAGTGAAGTCAGGGCCGCTTCTATGCCTGGCTACACCTTC.

This clonotype has a handful of counts. This chain connects TRBV7-9 to TRBJ2-7, with D perhaps TRBD2 (6 bases). From germline, CDR1 is SEHNR and CDR2 FQNEAQ (reference sequence). The CDR3 is made up of 15 amino acids. Trimming removed 5 bases at V and 4 bases at J, with 18 bases between. The CDR3 nucleotides read TGTGCCAGCAGCGAGGGATCGAACCGGGAGTACGAGCAGTACTTC. It translates to CASSEGSNREYEQYF. Full variable domain (outside the CDR3, taken from reference TRBV7-9 and TRBJ2-7): DTGVSQNPRHKITKRGQNVTFRCDPISEHNRLYWYRQTLGQGPEFLTYFQNEAQLEKSRLLSDRFSAERPKGSFSTLEIQRTEQGDSAMYLCASSEGSNREYEQYFGPGTRLTVT.

V and J are TRBV11-2 and TRBJ1-2, with D uncertain. CDR1 SGHAT and CDR2 FQNNGV come from the germline V gene. CDR3 size: 12 residues. Trimming shortened V by 2 bases and J by 3 bases, and 4 bases separated the two germline ends. CDR3 region: CASSLRHYGYTF. The CDR3 DNA follows: TGTGCCAGCAGCTTAAGGCACTATGGCTACACCTTC.

The chain couples TRBV9 to TRBJ2-1; D may be TRBD1 (6 bases). CDR3 size: 15 residues. Per the germline V gene, CDR1 is SGDLS and CDR2 is YYNGEE. With 3 bases removed from V and 9 bases from J, the gap between germline ends came to 19 bases. CDR3 nucleotides: TGTGCCAGCAGCGGCGCCGGAACAGGGTCGGGTGAGCAGTTCTTC. Its translation is CASSGAGTGSGEQFF.

The genes are TRBV19 and TRBJ1-1; D not resolved. The CDR3 extends over 14 amino acids. V shed 3 bases and J shed 3 bases, with 11 bases lying between them. The V gene's germline CDR1 is LNHDA and CDR2 SQIVND (reference sequence). The CDR3 DNA reads as TGTGCCAGTAGTATGGTAAATCGCTACACTGAAGCTTTCTTT. This codes for CASSMVNRYTEAFF.

This clonotype was detected only a few times. This rearrangement joins TRBV20-1 to TRBJ1-1; D not resolved. V was clipped by 6 bases and J by 0 bases, with 8 bases between them. The CDR3 is made up of 12 amino acids. CDR1 and CDR2 (germline): DFQATT, SNEGSKA (reference sequence). CDR3 loop: CSAPHVNTEAFF. DNA for the CDR3: TGCAGTGCGCCGCATGTGAACACTGAAGCTTTCTTT.

This chain uses TRBV2 with TRBJ2-7; no clear D gene. V lost 7 bases to trimming and J lost 4 bases, with 11 bases between them. The CDR3 is 12 amino acids. Germline-derived CDR1 and CDR2 are SNHLY and FYNNEI. The CDR3 loop reads CASTTLGYEQYF. CDR3 coding DNA: TGTGCCAGCACTACCCTAGGGTACGAGCAGTACTTC.

The chain has TRBV10-3 and TRBJ2-5; 9 nucleotides match TRBD1. CDR3 length: 13 amino acids. Germline lookup yields CDR1 ENHRY and CDR2 SYGVKD. V lost 4 bases and J lost 4; bases outside the gene matches: 1. The CDR3 region has the DNA TGTGCCATCAGTGGGGACAGGGCAGAGACCCAGTACTTC. Amino acid sequence: CAISGDRAETQYF.

J is TRBJ2-5 and V is TRBV7-2; 10 nucleotides match TRBD1. Trimming took 5 bases from V and 2 from J; bases not matched to a gene: 5. The length of the CDR3 is 15 residues. From germline, CDR1 is SGHTA and CDR2 FQGNSA. CDR3 coding DNA: TGTGCCAGCAGCCTGGGACAGGGGATGCAAGAGACCCAGTACTTC. Translated: CASSLGQGMQETQYF.

This clonotype was observed a single time. V is TRBV7-8 and J is TRBJ1-5, with 8 positions matching TRBD1. The CDR3 consists of 14 residues. Per germline, CDR1 SGHVS and CDR2 FQNEAQ. The J segment lost 7 bases and the V segment lost 0 bases, leaving 2 bases of the junction unmatched. The CDR3 loop reads CASSLAQGAQPQHF. CDR3 DNA sequence: TGTGCCAGCAGCTTAGCCCAGGGGGCCCAGCCCCAGCATTTT.

The V call is TRBV11-1, the J call TRBJ1-1, with D tentatively TRBD1 (6 bases). CDR3 length equals 17 residues. Trimming took 1 base from V and 1 from J, leaving 16 bases between them. Germline V gene data show CDR1 as SGHAT and CDR2 as FQDESV (reference sequence). This CDR3 reads CASSLGSQGAGNTEAFF. The CDR3 bases are TGTGCCAGCAGCTTAGGTTCACAGGGTGCGGGGAACACTGAAGCTTTCTTT.

This clonotype was detected ten times or more. The chain links TRBV11-3 to TRBJ2-3; the D call may be TRBD1 or TRBD2 (6 bases each). This CDR3 region has 16 residues. Per the germline V gene, CDR1 is SGHNT and CDR2 is YENEEA. Trimming stripped 0 bases from V and 6 bases from J, with 16 bases between. The CDR3 DNA sequence: TGTGCCAGCAGCTTAGAGTTCGGGGGTAGGGGGGATACGCAGTATTTT. Protein sequence: CASSLEFGGRGDTQYF.

This clonotype occurred once. The conserved phenylalanine or tryptophan is not found at the CDR3 terminus, so this likely reflects a read error. The chain combines TRBV7-9 with TRBJ2-3; D remains ambiguous. CDR1 and CDR2 (germline): SEHNR, FQNEAQ (reference sequence). V lost 5 bases and J lost 0, with 9 bases in between. The CDR3 is 14 amino acids. The chain's CDR3 is CASSGRGSTDTQYS. Here the CDR3 DNA reads TGTGCCAGCAGCGGACGAGGTAGCACAGATACGCAGTATTCT.

This clonotype came up a few times. This sequence joins TRBV6-6 and TRBJ1-1; D possibly corresponds to TRBD1 (5 bases). CDR1 and CDR2 from the germline V gene are MNHNY and SVGAGI (reference sequence). The CDR3 is 17 amino acids. V shed 7 bases and J shed 3 bases, with 24 bases lying between them. The DNA of the CDR3 is TGTGCCAGCAACGATCCTAGACACGGCGCGGGGGACACTGAAGCTTTCTTT. Residues: CASNDPRHGAGDTEAFF.